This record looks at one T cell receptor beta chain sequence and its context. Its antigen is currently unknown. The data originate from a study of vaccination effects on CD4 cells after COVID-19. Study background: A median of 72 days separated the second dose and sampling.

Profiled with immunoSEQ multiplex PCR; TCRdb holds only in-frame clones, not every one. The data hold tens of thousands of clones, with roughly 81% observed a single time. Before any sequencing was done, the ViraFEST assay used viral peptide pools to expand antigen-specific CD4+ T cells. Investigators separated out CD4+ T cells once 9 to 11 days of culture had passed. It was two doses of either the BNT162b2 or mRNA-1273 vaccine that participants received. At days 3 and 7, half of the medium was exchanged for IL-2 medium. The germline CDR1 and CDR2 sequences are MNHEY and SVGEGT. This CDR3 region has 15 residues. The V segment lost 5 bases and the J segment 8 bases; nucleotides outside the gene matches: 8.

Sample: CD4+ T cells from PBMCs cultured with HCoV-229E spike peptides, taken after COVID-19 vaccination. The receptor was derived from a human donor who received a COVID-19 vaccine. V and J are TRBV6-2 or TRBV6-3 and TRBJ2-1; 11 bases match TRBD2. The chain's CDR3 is CASSLSGGAPDEQFF. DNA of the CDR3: TGTGCCAGCAGTCTTAGCGGGGGGGCCCCGGATGAGCAGTTCTTC.